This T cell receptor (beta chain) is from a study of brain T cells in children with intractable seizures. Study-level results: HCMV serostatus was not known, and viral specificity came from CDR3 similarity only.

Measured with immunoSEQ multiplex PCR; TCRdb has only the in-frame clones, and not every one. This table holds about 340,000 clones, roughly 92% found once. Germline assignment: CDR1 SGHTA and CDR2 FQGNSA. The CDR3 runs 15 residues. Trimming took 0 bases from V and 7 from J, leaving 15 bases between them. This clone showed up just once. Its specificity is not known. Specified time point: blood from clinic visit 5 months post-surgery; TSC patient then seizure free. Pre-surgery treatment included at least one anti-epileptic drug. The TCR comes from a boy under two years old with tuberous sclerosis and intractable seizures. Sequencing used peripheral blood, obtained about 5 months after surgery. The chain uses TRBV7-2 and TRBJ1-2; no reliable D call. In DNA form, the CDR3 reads TGTGCCAGCAGCTTAGCTCGTGGGCGCTCTCGTGGCTACACCTTC. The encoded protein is CASSLARGRSRGYTF.